This TCR beta chain was identified in a study of T-cell reconstitution after alpha-beta-depleted transplantation in children. Regarding the study as a whole: A year post-transplant, T-cell counts and diversity derived mostly from newly produced T cells.

The authors prepared the TCRbeta library with unique molecular identifiers. Each CDR3 protein is one row after TCRdb ran MiXCR on the PCR reads. The sample comprises fewer than 700,000 distinct CDR3 sequences, roughly 13% of which are singletons, and approximately 2.1% rests with the top ten. Comment on this clonotype: Its antigen remains unknown.

V was clipped by 7 bases and J by 1 base, with 11 bases between them. The CDR3 spans 13 residues. CDR1 SQVTM and CDR2 ANQGSEA come from the germline V gene. Here the sequenced sample was PBMCs, mostly from graft donor cells, taken 360 days after TCRalphabeta/CD19-depleted stem cell transplant. This chain uses TRBV29-1 with TRBJ2-1, with D tentatively TRBD2 (5 bases). The clonotype comes from a male patient younger than 18 who had a stem cell transplant for acute myeloid leukemia, so the T cells may come from the graft donor. The CDR3 here is CSDSPGSYNEQFF. For the CDR3, the DNA is TGCAGCGACTCACCGGGGTCCTACAATGAGCAGTTCTTC.